This passage covers 24 T cell receptor beta chains from one sample sequenced in a study of blood T cell repertoires in COVID-19. Measured with immunoSEQ multiplex PCR; TCRdb has only the in-frame clones, and not every one. This table has more than 400,000 clones, about 85% appearing once. Source material: PBMCs or T cells enriched from blood (not recorded which). These receptors were obtained from a woman aged 18-29 years who had recovered from COVID-19.

This clone was picked up one time. The rearrangement uses TRBV19 and TRBJ2-5, with a possible D match to TRBD1 (5 bases). The CDR3 is 15 residues long. Trimming removed 5 bases at V and 4 bases at J, with 17 bases between. Germline V gene lookup returns CDR1 LNHDA and CDR2 SQIVND (reference sequence). CDR3 nucleotides: TGTGCCAGTAGTCTCTATCAGGGTAATTCAGAGACCCAGTACTTC. This sequence encodes CASSLYQGNSETQYF.

V gene TRBV19 combines with J gene TRBJ2-7; TRBD2 aligns across 13 bases. This CDR3 is built from 15 residues. J was trimmed by 5 bases and V by 5 bases; bases with no gene match: 6. Germline V gene lookup returns CDR1 LNHDA and CDR2 SQIVND (reference sequence). CDR3 DNA: TGTGCCAGTAGTGAACTAGCGGGGGGGCCGGACGAGCAGTACTTC. Translation: CASSELAGGPDEQYF.

The rearrangement uses TRBV25-1 and TRBJ2-7; 8 bases line up with TRBD1. The CDR3 loop spans 15 amino acids. Germline V lookup: CDR1 MGHDK, CDR2 SYGVNS. V lost 3 bases, J lost 0 bases, and 4 bases stayed unmatched. The CDR3 loop reads CASSDPGTGSYEQYF. The DNA for the CDR3 is TGTGCCAGCAGTGACCCCGGGACAGGCTCCTACGAGCAGTACTTC.

The CDR3 region has the DNA TGTGCCAGCGGTACACGGGGGGGACGCACAGATACGCAGTATTTT. Protein: CASGTRGGRTDTQYF. The chain couples TRBV7-2 to TRBJ2-3; TRBD2 matches 8 bases. The CDR3 runs to 15 residues. Trimming at V came to 8 bases and at J to 1 base, leaving 8 bases not matched to a gene. Germline assignment: CDR1 SGHTA and CDR2 FQGNSA.

CDR3 DNA sequence: TGTGCCAGCAGTTTACAGGGGTTCTATGGCTACACCTTC. This encodes CASSLQGFYGYTF. The V and J genes are TRBV6-5 and TRBJ1-2, with 7 nucleotides matching TRBD1. Losses at the gene ends were 4 bases for V and 4 bases for J; bases not matched to a gene: 3. There are 13 residues in the CDR3. Germline V gene sequence: CDR1 MNHEY, CDR2 SVGAGI.

This clone was seen only a few times. The V and J genes are TRBV2 and TRBJ1-1, with D perhaps TRBD1 (5 bases). The V end lost 8 bases, the J end lost 1 base, and 11 bases lay between the germline ends. CDR3 length equals 13 residues. CDR1 is SNHLY and CDR2 is FYNNEI in the germline V gene. The CDR3 DNA reads TGTGCCAGCGGAAAGGGGCCGAACACTGAAGCTTTCTTT. This translates into CASGKGPNTEAFF.

Details on this clone: The identical CDR3 is also encoded by other nucleotide sequences in the sample. The chain recombines TRBV7-9 with TRBJ1-2; D possibly corresponds to TRBD1 (6 bases). The V end was cut by 6 bases, the J end by 2 bases, with 10 bases between. Per the germline V gene, CDR1 is SEHNR and CDR2 is FQNEAQ (reference sequence). This CDR3 contains 13 residues. The CDR3 coding sequence is TGTGCCAGCAGTCCTACAGGGAACTATGGCTACACCTTC. Amino acids: CASSPTGNYGYTF.

V and J are TRBV5-1 and TRBJ2-7, with D maybe TRBD1 (6 bases). The CDR3 runs 14 residues. Trimming removed 0 bases at V and 5 bases at J, with 12 bases between. Germline-derived CDR1 and CDR2 are SGHRS and YFSETQ. In nucleotides, the CDR3 is TGCGCCAGCAGCTTGGCCGGGACAACAGACGAGCAGTACTTC. Translated, it gives CASSLAGTTDEQYF. Full variable domain (outside the CDR3, taken from reference TRBV5-1 and TRBJ2-7): KAGVTQTPRYLIKTRGQQVTLSCSPISGHRSVSWYQQTPGQGLQFLFEYFSETQRNKGNFPGRFSGRQFSNSRSEMNVSTLELGDSALYLCASSLAGTTDEQYFGPGTRLTVT.

CDR3 DNA sequence: TGTGCCAGCAGTTCGGTCCGGGACAGGGCTAACTATGGCTACACCTTC. It codes for CASSSVRDRANYGYTF. The rearrangement uses TRBV28 and TRBJ1-2; 9 bases match TRBD1. The germline V gene has CDR1 MDHEN and CDR2 SYDVKM. This CDR3 spans 16 amino acids. V shed 4 bases, J shed 0 bases, and the junction held 6 bases outside the gene matches.

The rearrangement uses TRBV6-5 and TRBJ1-1; D is ambiguous. Germline V gives CDR1 MNHEY, CDR2 SVGAGI. This CDR3 is built from 14 residues. V was clipped by 7 bases and J by 0 bases, with 12 bases between them. CDR3 sequence reads: CASTRPTVNTEAFF. The CDR3 nucleotides are TGTGCCAGCACCCGCCCCACAGTGAACACTGAAGCTTTCTTT.

This chain joins TRBV6-5 and TRBJ2-2; no firm D call. The germline gives CDR1 MNHEY, CDR2 SVGAGI. The CDR3 extends over 11 amino acids. The V and J ends lost 5 bases and 5 bases respectively, with 3 bases between them. CDR3: CASSRTGELFF. The CDR3 bases are TGTGCCAGCAGTCGGACCGGGGAGCTGTTTTTT.

This sequence joins TRBV18 and TRBJ1-1; D might be TRBD1 (6 bases). The CDR3 contains 15 residues. Trimming took 6 bases from V and 1 from J, leaving 15 bases between them. Per germline, CDR1 KGHSH and CDR2 LQKENI. For the CDR3, the DNA is TGTGCCAGCTCCCTCATACAGGGTACGAACACTGAAGCTTTCTTT. Amino acid sequence: CASSLIQGTNTEAFF. Full variable domain (rest looked up from reference TRBV18 and TRBJ1-1): NAGVMQNPRHLVRRRGQEARLRCSPMKGHSHVYWYRQLPEEGLKFMVYLQKENIIDESGMPKERFSAEFPKEGPSILRIQQVVRGDSAAYFCASSLIQGTNTEAFFGQGTRLTVV.

This clone came up once. The CDR3, as DNA: TGTGCCACCAGCAGAGAGAGAGCAGCAGGGGAGACCCAGTACTTC. Translation: CATSRERAAGETQYF. The chain has TRBV15 and TRBJ2-5; D may be TRBD1 (5 bases). Germline assignment: CDR1 LNHNV and CDR2 YYDKDF (reference sequence). The CDR3 is 15 residues long. Trimming stripped 0 bases from V and 5 bases from J, with 13 bases between.

This chain joins TRBV6-5 and TRBJ1-5; perhaps TRBD1 as D (5 bases). Deletions cut 2 bases from V and 2 bases from J, with 7 bases between. The CDR3 length is 14 residues. CDR1 and CDR2 (germline): MNHEY, SVGAGI. DNA of the CDR3: TGTGCCAGCAGTTACCAGGGCGGCAATCAGCCCCAGCATTTT. Translation gives CASSYQGGNQPQHF.

The CDR3, as DNA: TGTGCCAGCAGCTTAGGATACACAAACTACGAGCAGTACTTC. It codes for CASSLGYTNYEQYF. V and J are TRBV7-9 and TRBJ2-7; D is uncertain. This CDR3 spans 14 amino acids. The V end was cut by 1 base, the J end by 3 bases, with 10 bases between. Germline V gene lookup returns CDR1 SEHNR and CDR2 FQNEAQ (reference sequence).

This clone was observed a handful of times. The chain combines TRBV7-2 with TRBJ2-1; TRBD2 aligns across 8 bases. With V trimmed by 3 bases and J by 1 base, 8 bases remained unmatched. CDR3 length: 17 amino acids. CDR1 and CDR2 from the germline V gene are SGHTA and FQGNSA. The CDR3 DNA is TGTGCCAGCAGCTTGGTGGGAGCGGGGGCGTCCTACAATGAGCAGTTCTTC. This gives the protein CASSLVGAGASYNEQFF.

The chain combines TRBV28 with TRBJ2-5; 8 bases match TRBD2. Germline V lookup: CDR1 MDHEN, CDR2 SYDVKM. J was trimmed by 1 base and V by 5 bases; bases with no gene match: 12. The CDR3 totals 17 residues. The CDR3 DNA reads TGTGCCAGCAGTACTAGAACCTTAGCGGGGTTCCAAGAGACCCAGTACTTC. As protein: CASSTRTLAGFQETQYF.

The chain employs TRBV28 and TRBJ2-3; 12 bases agree with TRBD2. V lost 3 bases and J lost 4; bases outside the gene matches: 8. Germline CDR1 reads MDHEN; CDR2 reads SYDVKM. The CDR3 runs 17 residues. CDR3: CASSFARLAGDSDTQYF. The CDR3 bases are TGTGCCAGCAGTTTCGCCCGACTAGCGGGGGACTCAGATACGCAGTATTTT. Supplemented by reference TRBV28 and TRBJ2-3, the full variable domain reads DVKVTQSSRYLVKRTGEKVFLECVQDMDHENMFWYRQDPGLGLRLIYFSYDVKMKEKGDIPEGYSVSREKKERFSLILESASTNQTSMYLCASSFARLAGDSDTQYFGPGTRLTVL.

V is TRBV4-2 and J is TRBJ1-6; 7 bases agree with TRBD1. The CDR3 runs 19 residues. Trimming removed 4 bases from V and 6 bases from J; junction bases left unmatched: 18. The V gene's germline CDR1 is LGHNA and CDR2 YNFKEQ. CDR3 protein: CASSLNPAGGTVINSPLHF. The CDR3 region has the DNA TGTGCCAGCAGCCTAAACCCGGCCGGCGGGACAGTCATTAATTCACCCCTCCACTTT.

This sequence joins TRBV5-1 and TRBJ1-1, with unresolved D. V lost 4 bases to trimming and J lost 1 base, with 14 bases between them. This CDR3 region has 15 residues. Germline-derived CDR1 and CDR2 are SGHRS and YFSETQ. CDR3 in DNA: TGCGCCAGCAGCCCTGAGGGCATTCGGAACACTGAAGCTTTCTTT. Translating gives CASSPEGIRNTEAFF.

J is TRBJ1-3 and V is TRBV2, with no clear D. In germline, CDR1 is SNHLY, CDR2 FYNNEI. The V end lost 3 bases, the J end lost 1 base, and 7 bases lay between the germline ends. The CDR3 spans 14 residues. This chain's CDR3 is CASSDEASGNTIYF. In DNA, the CDR3 is TGTGCCAGCAGTGATGAAGCGTCTGGAAACACCATATATTTT.

V gene TRBV14 combines with J gene TRBJ1-2, with unresolved D. CDR1 is SGHDN, CDR2 FVKESK, per germline. V dropped 0 bases and J dropped 6 bases, with 11 bases sitting between them. This CDR3 is built from 14 residues. The CDR3 spells CASSQDLGIHGYTF. The CDR3 bases are TGTGCCAGCAGCCAAGATCTCGGTATCCATGGCTACACCTTC.

The genes are TRBV5-6 and TRBJ1-1; 7 nucleotides line up with TRBD1. CDR3 length: 15 amino acids. Germline V gene lookup returns CDR1 SGHDT and CDR2 YYEEEE. Trimming cost V 2 bases and J 4 bases; bases outside gene matches: 8. The CDR3 bases are TGTGCCAGCAGCTTTTTACAGGGGTTGGGCACTGAAGCTTTCTTT. It specifies CASSFLQGLGTEAFF.

The chain is built from TRBV4-2 and TRBJ1-5; a possible D gene is TRBD1 (6 bases). The germline CDR1 and CDR2 sequences are LGHNA and YNFKEQ. The CDR3 has 14 amino acids. Trimming pared 3 bases from V and 6 bases from J, leaving 12 bases between. The CDR3 bases are TGTGCCAGCAGCCATGGTCAGGGGCCTCAGCCCCAGCATTTT. This sequence encodes CASSHGQGPQPQHF.